These 12 T cell receptor beta chains were all obtained from the same sample, sequenced in a study of cytomegalovirus exposure and HLA in healthy donors. PCR amplification relied on 60 Vbeta primers (plus 13 Jbeta primers). TCRdb's copy holds only in-frame clones and misses some; the assay was immunoSEQ multiplex PCR. Of some 150,000 clones listed, roughly 85% are singletons. Material: PBMCs. The receptors were sampled from a male donor in good health and CMV-seronegative.

The gene calls are TRBV4-1 and TRBJ1-2, with TRBD1 matching over 7 bases. CDR1 is MGHRA and CDR2 is YSYEKL in the germline V gene. This CDR3 is built from 14 residues. V trimming: 2 bases; J trimming: 4 bases; junction bases outside the gene matches: 4. The CDR3 region has the DNA TGCGCCAGCAGCCAATCACAGGGGACCTATGGCTACACCTTC. Its protein product is CASSQSQGTYGYTF.

The gene calls are TRBV5-1 and TRBJ2-7, with 8 positions matching TRBD1. The CDR3 length is 15 residues. Trimming at V came to 3 bases and at J to 2 bases, leaving 7 bases not matched to a gene. Per the germline V gene, CDR1 is SGHRS and CDR2 is YFSETQ. CDR3 residues: CASSSTTGATYEQYF. CDR3 nucleotides: TGCGCCAGCAGCTCAACGACAGGGGCCACCTACGAGCAGTACTTC. Supplemented by reference TRBV5-1 and TRBJ2-7, the full variable domain reads KAGVTQTPRYLIKTRGQQVTLSCSPISGHRSVSWYQQTPGQGLQFLFEYFSETQRNKGNFPGRFSGRQFSNSRSEMNVSTLELGDSALYLCASSSTTGATYEQYFGPGTRLTVT.

The chain couples TRBV7-2 to TRBJ1-2, with D unresolved. Per germline, CDR1 SGHTA and CDR2 FQGNSA. The V end was cut by 5 bases, the J end by 3 bases, with 13 bases between. The CDR3 is 14 amino acids. The DNA of the CDR3 is TGTGCCAGCAGCCCAATCCCAGCGGACTATGGCTACACCTTC. This encodes CASSPIPADYGYTF.

The chain combines TRBV27 with TRBJ1-5; D is perhaps TRBD1 (5 bases). CDR3 length: 17 amino acids. CDR1 MNHEY and CDR2 SMNVEV come from the germline V gene (reference sequence). Trimming took 1 base from V and 0 from J, leaving 13 bases between them. The CDR3 is CASSLWQGANSNQPQHF. CDR3 bases: TGTGCCAGCAGTTTATGGCAGGGTGCGAATAGCAATCAGCCCCAGCATTTT.

The rearrangement joins TRBV9 to TRBJ2-1; 13 positions agree with TRBD2. V shed 0 bases and J 7 bases; nucleotides not matched to a gene: 7. Germline V gene data show CDR1 as SGDLS and CDR2 as YYNGEE. This CDR3 has 17 amino acids. The CDR3 sequence: CASSVAGTGLAGNEQFF. The CDR3 nucleotides are TGTGCCAGCAGCGTAGCTGGGACGGGACTAGCGGGGAATGAGCAGTTCTTC.

The rearrangement uses TRBV10-3 and TRBJ1-3; no clear D. CDR1 and CDR2 from the germline V gene are ENHRY and SYGVKD. The CDR3 is 17 amino acids. The V gene lost 3 bases and the J gene lost 0 bases, with 15 bases spanning the gap. The CDR3 loop reads CAISESRSTNSGNTIYF. CDR3 nucleotides: TGTGCCATCAGTGAATCCCGTAGTACCAACTCTGGAAACACCATATATTTT.

V gene TRBV27 combines with J gene TRBJ2-1; TRBD1 agrees at 9 bases. The length of the CDR3 is 15 residues. V shed 2 bases, J shed 9 bases, and the junction held 8 bases outside the gene matches. Germline V gives CDR1 MNHEY, CDR2 SMNVEV (reference sequence). The CDR3: CASSLIWDRDGEQFF. The CDR3 nucleotides are TGTGCCAGCAGTTTAATCTGGGACAGGGACGGTGAGCAGTTCTTC.

The gene calls are TRBV7-9 and TRBJ2-3, with D maybe TRBD2 (5 bases). V lost 4 bases to trimming and J lost 2 bases, with 7 bases between them. The CDR3 is made up of 13 amino acids. From germline, CDR1 is SEHNR and CDR2 FQNEAQ (reference sequence). The CDR3 sequence is CASSYRDTDTQYF. CDR3 DNA: TGTGCCAGCAGCTACCGGGACACAGATACGCAGTATTTT.

This clone was seen only a few times. The chain uses TRBV2 and TRBJ2-2; possibly TRBD2 for D (6 bases). From germline, CDR1 is SNHLY and CDR2 FYNNEI. This CDR3 has 12 amino acids. Trimming cost V 8 bases and J 6 bases, with 10 bases left between them. CDR3: CASQLASGELFF. CDR3 bases: TGTGCCAGCCAACTAGCTTCCGGGGAGCTGTTTTTT.

The rearrangement uses TRBV7-2 and TRBJ1-5; D gene ambiguous. The CDR3 has 16 amino acids. Germline CDR1 and CDR2: SGHTA and FQGNSA. V dropped 5 bases and J dropped 3 bases, with 17 bases sitting between them. The CDR3: CASSPGGFPSNQPQHF. CDR3 DNA sequence: TGTGCCAGCAGCCCCGGAGGGTTTCCCTCCAATCAGCCCCAGCATTTT.

This clone was detected a few times. This chain uses TRBV4-2 with TRBJ1-5; tentative D call: TRBD1 (6 bases). The CDR3 is 18 residues long. Trimming took 1 base from V and 1 from J, leaving 17 bases between them. CDR1 is LGHNA, CDR2 YNFKEQ, per germline. The CDR3 coding sequence is TGTGCCAGCAGCCAAGGGGGATCTCCAGGGGTGAGCAATCAGCCCCAGCATTTT. This codes for CASSQGGSPGVSNQPQHF.

This chain connects TRBV5-1 to TRBJ2-1, with D possibly being TRBD1 (5 bases). The CDR3 totals 16 residues. Germline assignment: CDR1 SGHRS and CDR2 YFSETQ. The V and J ends lost 1 base and 5 bases respectively, with 16 bases between them. CDR3 in DNA: TGCGCCAGCAGCTTGAGATTGGGTCAGGGCGACAATGAGCAGTTCTTC. Its translation is CASSLRLGQGDNEQFF.